This record concerns one T cell receptor beta chain sequence. Its cognate antigen is unknown. The time point: after dendritic cell vaccination, including at tumor progression/relapse. Trimming cost V 4 bases and J 6 bases, with 6 bases left between them. CDR1 MNHNS and CDR2 SASEGT come from the germline V gene. There are 12 residues in the CDR3. This table comes from immunoSEQ multiplex PCR, and its TCRdb copy is limited to in-frame clones, with some not included. The sample holds 72,000 or so clones, more than 75% seen once. This sample is drawn from a study of glioma-infiltrating T cells after dendritic cell vaccination. Study information: Between the early 2000s and the early 2010s, patients got autologous tumor lysate-pulsed dendritic cell vaccines. The vaccine used monocyte-derived dendritic cells pulsed overnight with autologous tumor lysate.

Study findings and constraints: Higher pretreatment TIL content predicted longer progression-free time and survival.

The sequence was obtained from a human donor with glioblastoma. The chain has TRBV6-1 and TRBJ1-4; D gene ambiguous. The sequenced sample was blood, obtained after dendritic cell vaccination. CDR3 coding DNA: TGTGCCAGCAGTGTACACCATGAAAAACTGTTTTTT. Protein product: CASSVHHEKLFF.